This T cell receptor beta chain was documented in a study of cytomegalovirus exposure and HLA in healthy donors (dated by TCRdb to about 2017). Looking at the study overall: According to an earlier analysis of several hundred of the donors, 200 million or so T cells yielded roughly 110 million unique TCR beta sequences and approximately 280 Gb of sequence data. Among 300 to 500 genotyped donors of the cohort, an average of roughly 230,000 unique TCR beta nucleotide sequences was sequenced per donor, of which 15% to 20% were non-productive. Because of strong linkage in the cohort, 5 or 6 DR-DQ haplotypes were treated as single units for association and clustering. A later genetic analysis took genome-wide SNP genotypes for 398 of the 666 donors and used that subset as a discovery cohort. Of the 350 to 450 genotyped donors, approximately 80% fell in the genetic ancestry cluster associated with self-reported Caucasian donors. To predict cytomegalovirus infection status, the study brought together high-throughput TCR immunosequencing, statistical association of individual TCRs with disease status, and machine learning. The aim of the study was to test whether cataloging public T cell receptors could identify signatures of past pathogen exposure. Besides the first cohort of 666 subjects, a separate validation cohort made up of 120 different subjects was used. Typing coverage differed by locus: A, B, C, DRB1 and DQB1 were typed in roughly 629-630 donors, DQA1 in 522, DPA1 in around 580, and DPB1 in 450 to 480. An early release covering around 630 HLA-typed donors comprised roughly 300 gigabases of sequencing data and around 85 million unique TCR sequences. Every repertoire in the discovery cohort had been generated on one and the same sequencing platform. Donor age, sex, ethnicity and CMV serostatus were compiled alongside the repertoire data. An earlier analysis of around 640 of the donors used high-throughput TCR beta sequencing to judge whether each TCR beta V gene segment behaved as functional or pseudogenic. The study profiled the T cell repertoires of some 610 subjects by immunosequencing and related them to cytomegalovirus serostatus. To study patterns of TCR occurrence, a later analysis re-analyzed previously published TCR beta repertoires from more than 550 donors and added high-resolution HLA genotyping. Rather than drawing on any new phenotypic data, the later analysis identified candidate immune exposures from TCR beta sequences and the way those sequences occurred across donors. HLA typing included class I and class II loci at four-digit resolution. What the study reported, not specific to this receptor: In vitro tests confirmed that a few of the cytomegalovirus-associated TCR beta chains recognize cytomegalovirus antigens. This cohort had only TCR beta chains sequenced, and the lack of alpha or paired-chain data limited which features could be detected. Some IMGT-functional V segments, including TRBV6-2 and TRBV6-3, could not be distinguished by the 87-base-pair reads and were therefore excluded. In a later analysis, HLA-associated TCR beta chains showed more clonal expansion and lower generation probabilities than non-associated chains that were equally common. An association between a missense DCLRE1C variant and V-gene and J-gene trimming of TCR beta chains was found in a later genetic analysis and replicated in an independent cohort. Because counts were too low, some 17 rarely observed V segments, including chromosome 9 orphons, were left out of the earlier analysis of 500 to 650 of the donors. According to a later analysis, most CMV-associated TCR beta chains appeared to be HLA-restricted, and the HLA associations seemed to be driven largely by CMV exposure. According to a later analysis, parvovirus B19, influenza, CMV and Epstein-Barr virus appeared linked to several top co-occurrence clusters. Sequencing depth was assumed to be roughly uniform across donors in the presence/absence analyses, though that assumption may not hold. The classifier was reported to diagnose cytomegalovirus status with high specificity and sensitivity in both the original cohort and the validation cohort. A further reported finding was that TCR beta sequences accurately predicted the HLA-A and HLA-B alleles for most subjects in the first cohort. Immune exposure information for the cohort was limited to CMV serostatus. A later genetic analysis reported fewer N-insertions in productive TCRs among donors in an Asian-associated ancestry cluster than the roughly 620-donor mean. According to the authors, the approach could potentially be generalized to other disease states and immunological phenotypes. In a later analysis, TCR association rates were found to vary across HLA loci, with the most associated TCRs seen for DRB1 alleles and the fewest for HLA-C alleles. The study gave a list of over 150 TCR beta chains associated with cytomegalovirus. An earlier analysis of 587 of the donors showed that most TCR beta V segments appeared in productive rearrangements either about 87% or about 30% of the time, which broadly matched IMGT annotations. A group of highly shared sequence variants was considered likely to be a technical artifact of the sequencing pipeline. Most TCR sequences were seen in very few donors, while some public TCRs were found in many individuals. When HLA alleles, especially DR and DQ, strongly co-occurred, attributing TCR associations to individual alleles was difficult. A later analysis associated 17,000 or so TCR beta sequences with specific HLA alleles at a false discovery rate of 0.05. Correlated functional status among segregating V segments might be attributable to linkage disequilibrium, but an unknown experimental factor could not be ruled out. HLA typing was unavailable for some donors at each locus, so association tests used only the typed subset.

Libraries were prepared through the immunoSEQ multiplex PCR assay. The multiplex PCR relied on a mix of 60 forward primers for TCR Vbeta segments and 13 reverse primers for TCR Jbeta segments. The CDR3 region of rearranged TCR beta genes was amplified from genomic DNA by a multiplex PCR assay. The Illumina HiSeq System was used to sequence the amplified TCR beta libraries as 87-base-pair reads. The source study handled its data this way. Across the 666 repertoires, a later analysis counted roughly 77 million unique TCR beta chains, 9.5 million to 13 million of which were shared by at least two donors. Raw reads were error-corrected and collapsed into unique sequences with a nearest-neighbor algorithm that merged closely related sequences to remove PCR and sequencing errors. CDR3 sequences were aligned to IMGT reference sequences to assign V, D and J gene segments. Each retained sequence needed at least a six-nucleotide match to both a V gene segment and a J gene segment. Rearrangements were called productive when the CDR3 lacked stop codons and stayed in frame with V and J; all others were non-productive. Following IMGT convention, CDR3 was defined as the stretch from the second conserved V-encoded cysteine up to the conserved J-encoded phenylalanine. The earlier analysis of around 640 of the donors excluded sequences that lacked an unambiguous match to a single V gene segment. An earlier analysis of around 600 of the donors classified V segments as functional when productive rearrangements were above 56.7% and as segregating when the standard deviation between donors was above 5%. A statistical classification framework was built for diagnosing cytomegalovirus status from the catalog of TCR beta chain sequences. V and J gene assignment, in a later analysis, came from comparing TCR nucleotide sequences with IMGT/GENE-DB human TR gene sequences. A later analysis assigned CDR3 sequences and most-parsimonious VDJ recombination scenarios with the TCRdist pipeline. In a later analysis, each TCR beta chain was defined by its CDR3 amino acid sequence together with its V-gene family, and reads lacking a unique V-gene family were excluded. To address suspected cross-contamination and a sequencing artifact, a later analysis removed a few hundred highly shared, low-generation-probability nucleotide sequences. In a later analysis, a clonal expansion index for each public chain was calculated from normalized within-repertoire ranks of inferred template counts. A later analysis computed generation probabilities with a VDJ recombination model fitted to out-of-frame rearrangements, and checked the results against IGoR. In a later analysis, hypergeometric tests were used to score TCR-TCR, TCR-HLA and TCR-CMV co-occurrence, with a repertoire-size bias correction applied to TCR pairs. To estimate false discovery rates, a later analysis permuted the HLA or CMV assignments 20 times. In a later analysis, co-occurring TCRs were grouped using DBSCAN, with TCRdist sequence similarity added in when clustering inside HLA-allele-positive subsets. Co-occurrence clustering excluded repertoires with fewer than 30,000 or more than 120,000 public chains, plus five with anomalous nucleotide sharing. TCRdb took over this immuneACCESS table, retaining in-frame rearrangements with V and J assigned. Such tables are incomplete; in checked studies, under half of the missing clones stem from an unresolved V gene, and the remainder is unexplained. That table gives V, J and clone size, and the DNA gave D and trimming. This sample comprises 100,000 to 150,000 clones, approximately 80% of them detected only once. The ten top clones hold approximately 1.8% of the sample.

A note on this clone: No cognate antigen has been identified for it. No much larger clone exists at a distance of one base, and base qualities are not known.

In total, roughly 670 healthy bone marrow donors made up the cohort. All cohort members were sampled while nominally healthy, although unrecorded immune exposures were likely present. The donor was CMV seronegative and was included in the group of a few hundred seronegative cohort members. Every donor gave a peripheral blood sample, and the peripheral blood mononuclear cells from that sample were used for TCR beta sequencing. The Qiagen DNeasy Blood Extraction Kit was used to extract genomic DNA from the blood cell samples. Trimming leaves V shorter by 6 bases and J shorter by 0 bases, with the junction holding 11 bases beyond the gene matches. Per the germline V gene, MDHEN is the CDR1 and SYDVKM is the CDR2. Spanning cysteine to phenylalanine, the CDR3 consists of 16 amino acids. The only DNA kept is the CDR3, 48 bases in frame from the first base.

The chain employs TRBV28 and TRBJ2-7, and 7 junction bases match TRBD1. The clonotype comes from a woman aged 40-49 years in good health and CMV-seronegative. Material: PBMCs. The CDR3 here reads CASSLTTGDHSYEQYF. DNA sequence: TGTGCCAGCAGCCTCACAACAGGGGACCACTCCTACGAGCAGTACTTC.